Given below is one TCR beta chain in context. CDR1 and CDR2 from the germline V gene are SEHNR and FQNEAQ (reference sequence). The trim removed 2 bases at V and 2 bases at J, leaving 9 bases unmatched. The CDR3 has 16 residues. This entry is derived from a study of blood T cell repertoires in COVID-19. The assay was immunoSEQ multiplex PCR, and TCRdb's table has in-frame clones only and misses some. The sample contains some 330,000 clones, 70% to 90% of which appear only once. The TCR comes from a man aged 30 to 45 who had recovered from COVID-19. V is TRBV7-9 and J is TRBJ2-7; TRBD1 matches 7 bases. Sequencing was done on a sample of PBMCs or T cells enriched from blood (not recorded which). Here the CDR3 reads CASSLLPRQGAYEQYF. The CDR3 DNA reads TGTGCCAGCAGCTTATTGCCCAGACAGGGAGCCTACGAGCAGTACTTC.